This is a list of T cell receptor beta chains from one sample in a study of T cells in Graves' hyperthyroidism and ophthalmopathy. TCRdb fed the multiplex PCR reads into MiXCR, producing one record per CDR3 protein. The sample carries fewer than 800,000 distinct CDR3 sequences, 16% recorded once. Sequencing was done on a sample of blood. These receptors originate from a man between 18 and 35 years old with Graves' hyperthyroidism. Each CDR3 is given with its conserved first and last residue. D genes are given only for firm matches. Clone size is shown for a subset of rows, as once, few, many or a class of expanded clone.

>TRBJ2-3|many|TRBV28|-
CASSPRGKTDTQYF
TGTGCCAGCAGTCCGCGCGGTAAAACAGATACGCAGTATTTT
>TRBJ2-1|-|TRBV29-1|-
CSVVTGRVRNEQFF
TGCAGCGTTGTAACAGGGAGAGTCCGGAATGAGCAGTTCTTC
>TRBJ1-1|many|TRBV2|-
CASSEHPNTEAFF
TGTGCCAGCAGTGAACACCCGAACACTGAAGCTTTCTTT
>TRBJ2-3|many|TRBV27|TRBD2
CASSMSSGRATDTQYF
TGTGCCAGCAGTATGTCTAGCGGGAGGGCCACAGATACGCAGTATTTT
>TRBJ1-2|few|TRBV28|-
CASSLAQTTRGYTF
TGTGCCAGCAGTTTAGCCCAGACGACGAGGGGCTACACCTTC
>TRBJ1-1|many|TRBV12-3/TRBV12-4|-
CASSFGRSDTEAFF
TGTGCCAGCAGTTTCGGCAGGAGCGACACTGAAGCTTTCTTT
>TRBJ2-1|-|TRBV20-1|-
CSANVGNNEQFF
TGCAGTGCTAACGTGGGGAACAATGAGCAGTTCTTC
>TRBJ2-1|-|TRBV7-9|-
CASSLRESELIYNEQFF
TGTGCCAGCAGCTTAAGGGAGTCAGAACTAATTTACAATGAGCAGTTCTTC
>TRBJ1-1|-|TRBV5-5|-
CASSQPGYDTEAFF
TGTGCCAGCAGCCAACCGGGGTATGACACTGAAGCTTTCTTT
>TRBJ2-1|many|TRBV7-9|TRBD2
CASSLFSGENEQFF
TGTGCCAGCAGCTTATTTAGCGGGGAGAATGAGCAGTTCTTC
>TRBJ2-3|few|TRBV5-4|-
CASSLVTNTNTQYF
TGTGCCAGCAGCTTGGTTACGAACACAAATACGCAGTATTTT
>TRBJ2-5|-|TRBV24-1|-
CATSDFLWGHETQYF
TGTGCCACCAGTGATTTTCTATGGGGCCATGAGACCCAGTACTTC
>TRBJ1-2|-|TRBV5-1|TRBD1
CASRPTTGRLNYGYTF
TGCGCCAGCAGACCCACGACAGGGAGGTTAAACTATGGCTACACCTTC
>TRBJ2-7|-|TRBV20-1|-
CSARDFVRTTYEQYF
TGCAGTGCTAGAGATTTCGTCCGGACCACCTACGAGCAGTACTTC